Described below is a single T cell receptor beta chain sequence and its context. This clonotype was observed many times. What this receptor recognizes is not known. The input lacks base qualities; no much larger clone sits a single base away. Graves' hyperthyroidism was defined as stable when no progression to ophthalmopathy occurred over 18 months of follow-up. Hyperthyroidism patients were newly diagnosed, had a disease duration of under 2 months, and were aged 18 to 65 years. The study excluded patients with uncontrolled infections, other autoimmune diseases, pregnancy or lactation. Diagnoses were based on clinical symptoms, serum thyroxine and TRAb, thyroid ultrasound and orbital computed tomography. Ficoll-Paque density gradient centrifugation was used to isolate PBMCs from around 10 ml of fresh peripheral blood. Trizol reagent was used to extract total RNA, and RNA quality was then checked on an Agilent 2100 Bioanalyzer.

TCR beta CDR3 regions were amplified from RNA transcripts. A first-round RT-PCR of the TCR CDR3 used the HTBI primer set with the Qiagen OneStep RT-PCR kit. Libraries were constructed in a second round of multiplex PCR, after which size selection and purification were performed. Sequencing of the libraries was done on an Illumina HiSeq2000 using paired-end 100 bp reads. The authors' pipeline ran thus. SOAPnuke was used to process the raw data, removing reads that contained adapters or uncalled bases, had a mean Phred below 15, or lacked an exact match to the constant primer or identifier. COPE v1.2.5 was used to merge the high-quality paired reads, and each unique nucleotide sequence was defined as a clonotype. Clonotypes were aligned to IMGT TRBV, TRBD and TRBJ reference segments using MiTCR v1.1. The analysis included only V-J combinations with a frequency above 0.0001, which together covered more than 98% of the repertoires. A TCS score was defined as the ratio of F50 (clonal expansion) to E x V (chaos), with BLOSUM62-based TCRdist applied between CDR3 peptides within each V-J. Welch's t-statistics and random forest reduced 500 to 650 V-J features to 13, which were used in a naive Bayes classifier (R e1071). Clones were called with MiXCR by TCRdb after fastp trimmed the public reads at Q25, and only in-frame beta chains were retained. Under each unique CDR3 protein, matching rows form one entry showing the most common genes and DNA. TCRdb, not the original authors, processed these V and J calls. Across this sample there are roughly 380,000 distinct CDR3 sequences, with around 15% seen only once. 5% to 6.5% of the sample is in the top ten clones.

The data originate from a study of T cells in Graves' hyperthyroidism and ophthalmopathy (dated by TCRdb to the late 2010s). A note on the overall study: Peripheral blood was sampled at the time of initial diagnosis, prior to any treatment. Once sampling was done, hyperthyroidism patients were given methimazole at a starting dose of 30 mg daily, whereas ophthalmopathy patients were given high-dose intravenous methylprednisolone. An independent validation cohort of around 19 hyperthyroidism patients and 17 patients who later progressed to ophthalmopathy tested prospective prediction of ophthalmopathy. To identify TCR V-J signatures that set the groups apart, the researchers used a discovery cohort of roughly 100 patients, made up of around 42 with Graves' ophthalmopathy and 57 with stable Graves' hyperthyroidism. The study also compared thyroid tissue and blood T-cell repertoires from five or six Graves' hyperthyroidism patients. The roughly 94 discovery patients were randomly divided into training and test sets at a 7:3 ratio. The paper describes TCR Vbeta CDR3 sequencing of 120 to 150 peripheral blood samples, made up of around 41 ophthalmopathy patients, 70 to 80 hyperthyroidism patients and roughly 17 progressor patients. Overall results and qualifications from the work: In validation, the model predicted progression to ophthalmopathy with over 60% sensitivity and approximately 78% specificity, a median of 6.5 months before onset. Blood samples also contained most of the expanded thyroid clonotypes (frequency above 0.001), which suggests that blood repertoires may reflect thyroid immune responses. In cross-validation, a model built on a 13 V-J signature told ophthalmopathy apart from stable hyperthyroidism with approximately 90% sensitivity and about 81% specificity, and in testing the same model reached 80%/75%. Sample size was not statistically predetermined, and investigators were not blinded to group allocation.

V is pruned by 8 bases and J by 3 bases, leaving 9 bases of the junction without a gene match. Based on the germline V gene, the CDR1 and CDR2 sequences are SNHLY and FYNNEI. There are 14 amino acids in the CDR3, from cysteine to phenylalanine inclusive. The only DNA kept is the CDR3, 42 bases in frame from the first base. The rearrangement combines TRBV2 with TRBJ2-5, with 7 central nucleotides matching TRBD1. This sequence was found in a woman in her late teens or twenties with Graves' hyperthyroidism. Sequences were obtained from blood. The DNA reads as follows: TGTGCCAGCGGAAGATTACAGGGGAAAGAGACCCAGTACTTC. The encoded protein is CASGRLQGKETQYF.